This TCR beta chain was sequenced in a study of a mutant IDH1 vaccine in newly diagnosed glioma. Turning to the study itself: Patients received vaccination from 4-6 weeks after radiotherapy alone, or with temozolomide cycles. Earlier therapy was either radiotherapy, temozolomide, or both, and most got both. Study findings and constraints: Shifts in the top peripheral T cell clonotypes seemed unrelated to pseudoprogression.

CDR1 and CDR2 (germline): SGHNT, YYREEE (reference sequence). This CDR3 contains 15 residues. Trimming took off 4 bases at V and 0 bases at J, with 10 bases between the two ends. Method: immunoSEQ multiplex PCR; TCRdb's copy keeps in-frame clones and lacks some. Found here are about 25,000 clones, about three quarters of them singletons; the top ten hold less than 9.5%. About this clone itself: Its antigen is still unknown.

Time point in this sample: week 5, during vaccination. Vaccination comprised doses that each held 300 ug of mutant IDH1 20-mer peptide, plus topical imiquimod. Here the sequenced sample was PBMCs, taken from a glioma patient whose treatment included an IDH1 peptide vaccine. The sequence derives from a man aged 35-49 years with glioma. The chain carries TRBV5-4 and TRBJ1-4; D may be TRBD1 (6 bases). This CDR3 is CASSQRTATNEKLFF. Written as DNA, the CDR3 is TGTGCCAGCAGCCAGCGGACAGCAACTAATGAAAAACTGTTTTTT. Variable domain in full (rest from reference TRBV5-4 and TRBJ1-4): ETGVTQSPTHLIKTRGQQVTLRCSSQSGHNTVSWYQQALGQGPQFIFQYYREEENGRGNFPPRFSGLQFPNYSSELNVNALELDDSALYLCASSQRTATNEKLFFGSGTQLSVL.